Sequencing of this TCR beta chain was carried out in a study of OX40 agonist ivuxolimab in advanced cancers. Whole-study context: Three partial responders included one hepatocellular carcinoma patient and two cutaneous melanoma patients. Notes on the study in general: Among the lowest levels of clonal expansion were found in partial responders at 0.1-3.0 mg/kg. There were, on average, more expanded clones in CD8+ T cells than in CD4+. Specificity for antigen went undetermined in the expanded peripheral T cells.

Generated by immunoSEQ multiplex PCR, the TCRdb table keeps only in-frame clones and is missing some. The table lists over 95,000 clones, 70% to 90% of them singletons. Trimming cost V 5 bases and J 4 bases, with 20 bases left between them. The V gene's germline CDR1 is MGHDK and CDR2 SYGVNS. This CDR3 comprises 16 residues. Worth noting for this clone: Antigen unknown.

The V call is TRBV25-1, the J call TRBJ1-2, with TRBD1 as a possible D gene (5 bases). The input for sequencing was CD4+ or CD8+ T cells sorted from blood, taken in a trial of the OX40 agonist ivuxolimab. The TCR comes from an adult with an advanced solid tumor such as melanoma, head and neck, liver or kidney cancer. DNA of the CDR3: TGTGCCAGCAGTTCTTACCCCGGGGACGGAGCCTATGGCTACACCTTC. Protein: CASSSYPGDGAYGYTF.